Shown below are 15 T cell receptor beta chains from a single sample sequenced in a study of blood T cell repertoires in COVID-19 (dated by TCRdb to about 2020). The library relied on the immunoSEQ multiplex PCR assay. TCRdb took this table from immuneACCESS and kept in-frame rearrangements with V and J called. Such tables lack part of the clones; where checked against another copy, unresolved V genes explain under half of the gap, and the rest is unexplained. In all, the sample holds 130,000 to 150,000 clones, and more than 75% of those were seen once. The biggest ten clones account for nearly 15% of the sample. Sequencing used peripheral blood. These receptors all stem from a human donor with acute or convalescent COVID-19. The donor label of this sample is uncertain.

The V gene is TRBV4-2, the J gene TRBJ1-3, with D unclear. The ends were cut back, 0 bases at V and 0 bases at J, with 12 bases in the middle. The CDR3 is 17 amino acids. CDR1 LGHNA and CDR2 YNFKEQ come from the germline V gene. CDR3 nucleotide sequence: TGTGCCAGCAGCCAAGATTTTGCAGTAAGCTCTGGAAACACCATATATTTT. Protein sequence: CASSQDFAVSSGNTIYF.

In this sample, this clone turned up once. The chain employs TRBV2 and TRBJ1-2; tentatively, D is TRBD1 (5 bases). The V end lost 7 bases, the J end lost 4 bases, and 10 bases lay between the germline ends. The CDR3 runs 12 residues. Germline values: CDR1 SNHLY, CDR2 FYNNEI. For the CDR3, the DNA is TGTGCCAGCATCGGGGGTCCCTATGGCTACACCTTC. Protein: CASIGGPYGYTF.

This clone was observed a handful of times. The rearrangement links TRBV11-2 to TRBJ1-1, with a tentative D call TRBD1 (5 bases). Germline CDR1 and CDR2: SGHAT and FQNNGV. Trimming pared 4 bases from V and 3 bases from J, leaving 9 bases between. The CDR3 contains 13 residues. DNA for the CDR3: TGTGCCAGCAGCTCGACAGTTTACACTGAAGCTTTCTTT. This translates into CASSSTVYTEAFF. The variable domain in full, completed from reference TRBV11-2 and TRBJ1-1, reads EAGVAQSPRYKIIEKRQSVAFWCNPISGHATLYWYQQILGQGPKLLIQFQNNGVVDDSQLPKDRFSAERLKGVDSTLKIQPAKLEDSAVYLCASSSTVYTEAFFGQGTRLTVV.

The rearrangement uses TRBV9 and TRBJ1-5; unclear D gene. Germline V CDR1 and CDR2: SGDLS, YYNGEE. V gave up 1 base and J gave up 6 bases, with 11 bases separating them. This CDR3 has 14 residues. This CDR3 reads CASSVNAGSQPQHF. Written as DNA, the CDR3 is TGTGCCAGCAGCGTAAATGCAGGTTCTCAGCCCCAGCATTTT.

The J gene is TRBJ2-1, the V gene TRBV12-5, with 8 bases identical to TRBD2. There are 15 residues in the CDR3. V shed 4 bases, J shed 6 bases, and the junction held 8 bases outside the gene matches. Per the germline V gene, CDR1 is LGHNT and CDR2 is FRNRAP. CDR3 sequence (DNA): TGTGCTAGTGGTTCTCCCGGGGGACTAGGCAATGAGCAGTTCTTC. As protein: CASGSPGGLGNEQFF.

The chain employs TRBV25-1 and TRBJ1-3; D is ambiguous. This CDR3 has 12 amino acids. V lost 9 bases and J lost 2, with 8 bases in between. The germline V gene has CDR1 MGHDK and CDR2 SYGVNS. The CDR3 loop reads CASQAPGNTIYF. The DNA for the CDR3 is TGTGCCAGTCAGGCCCCTGGAAACACCATATATTTT.

The chain has TRBV7-8 and TRBJ1-2, with 9 bases that match TRBD1. The CDR3 totals 13 residues. Germline V CDR1 and CDR2: SGHVS, FQNEAQ. After removal of 5 bases from V and 5 bases from J, the junction contained 3 bases not matched to a gene. The CDR3 sequence: CASSRDREYGYTF. The CDR3, as DNA: TGTGCCAGCAGCAGGGACAGGGAGTATGGCTACACCTTC.

V and J are TRBV4-2 and TRBJ2-1; TRBD2 matches 9 bases. In germline, CDR1 is LGHNA, CDR2 YNFKEQ. V dropped 1 base and J dropped 0; count of bases not matched to a gene: 7. The CDR3 has 18 residues. Here the CDR3 reads CASSQAVSGGDSYNEQFF. CDR3 DNA sequence: TGTGCCAGCAGCCAAGCGGTTAGCGGGGGCGACTCCTACAATGAGCAGTTCTTC.

DNA for the CDR3: TGCAGCGTTGACCTGCTAGCTAGAGAGACCCAGTACTTC. Translated: CSVDLLARETQYF. V gene TRBV29-1 combines with J gene TRBJ2-5, with D perhaps matching TRBD2 (5 bases). Trimming removed 3 bases from V and 4 bases from J, with 12 bases in between. CDR1 SQVTM and CDR2 ANQGSEA come from the germline V gene. There are 13 residues in the CDR3.

V and J are TRBV18 and TRBJ1-2; a possible D gene is TRBD1 (6 bases). The CDR3 length is 19 residues. Trimming stripped 3 bases from V and 5 bases from J, with 28 bases between. Germline V gene data show CDR1 as KGHSH and CDR2 as LQKENI. The chain's CDR3 is CASSPRGGQFFSLRYGYTF. The CDR3 nucleotides are TGTGCCAGCTCACCCAGGGGTGGTCAGTTTTTCAGCCTGAGATATGGCTACACCTTC.

The chain links TRBV19 to TRBJ1-6; D ambiguous. The CDR3 consists of 15 residues. V was clipped by 3 bases and J by 9 bases, with 15 bases between them. Germline V lookup: CDR1 LNHDA, CDR2 SQIVND (reference sequence). In DNA form, the CDR3 reads TGTGCCAGTAGTATTCCATCGACCTCGGGTTCACCCCTCCACTTT. Protein sequence: CASSIPSTSGSPLHF. Variable domain in full (rest from reference TRBV19 and TRBJ1-6): DGGITQSPKYLFRKEGQNVTLSCEQNLNHDAMYWYRQDPGQGLRLIYYSQIVNDFQKGDIAEGYSVSREKKESFPLTVTSAQKNPTAFYLCASSIPSTSGSPLHFGNGTRLTVT.

The V and J genes are TRBV10-3 and TRBJ1-2; a weak D match, TRBD1 (6 bases). The germline V gene encodes CDR1 ENHRY and CDR2 SYGVKD. The CDR3 spans 14 residues. With 2 bases removed from V and 2 bases from J, the gap between germline ends came to 9 bases. In DNA, the CDR3 is TGTGCCATCAGTGAGGGACAGAGGAACTATGGCTACACCTTC. It is translated as CAISEGQRNYGYTF.

This chain joins TRBV12-3 or TRBV12-4 and TRBJ2-3, with D unresolved. V was clipped by 7 bases and J by 2 bases, with 4 bases between them. The CDR3 is made up of 11 amino acids. The CDR3 loop reads CASTPTDTQYF. DNA of the CDR3: TGTGCCAGCACTCCCACAGATACGCAGTATTTT.

This clone was counted once. This CDR3 is CASSRTGELFF. CDR3 coding DNA: TGTGCCAGCAGCCGCACCGGGGAGCTGTTTTTT. The rearrangement uses TRBV13 and TRBJ2-2; D uncertain. V was trimmed by 5 bases and J by 4 bases, leaving 2 bases between them. CDR3 length: 11 amino acids. The germline V gene encodes CDR1 PRHDT and CDR2 FYEKMQ (reference sequence).

Concerning this clone itself: Distinct nucleotide sequences in the sample also encode this CDR3. This chain joins TRBV30 and TRBJ1-1; D gene ambiguous. Germline values: CDR1 GTSNPN, CDR2 SVGIG (reference sequence). Trimming took off 0 bases at V and 7 bases at J, with 6 bases between the two ends. The CDR3 loop spans 11 amino acids. CDR3 residues: CAWSVLSEAFF. In DNA, the CDR3 is TGTGCCTGGAGTGTACTGAGTGAAGCTTTCTTT.